Listed here are 19 T cell receptor beta chains from one sample, sequenced in a study of blood T cell repertoires in COVID-19. The repertoire was sequenced with immunoSEQ multiplex PCR; TCRdb's copy has only in-frame clones and lacks some. The top ten clones hold less than 2% of a sample with about 260,000 clones, about 83% of them seen once. Material: peripheral blood. Every receptor here comes from a woman between 40 and 55 years old who had recovered from COVID-19.

The sample holds one count of this clone. The gene calls are TRBV2 and TRBJ2-5, with TRBD1 matching over 8 bases. The CDR3 length is 13 residues. Per germline, CDR1 SNHLY and CDR2 FYNNEI. After removal of 7 bases from V and 5 bases from J, the junction contained 6 bases not matched to a gene. In DNA form, the CDR3 reads TGTGCCAGCACCGAAAGGGACAGGGAGACCCAGTACTTC. It codes for CASTERDRETQYF.

The chain employs TRBV11-2 and TRBJ2-7; 9 nucleotides line up with TRBD1. V lost 5 bases and J lost 9; bases outside the gene matches: 14. CDR1 is SGHAT, CDR2 FQNNGV, per germline. The length of the CDR3 is 15 residues. CDR3 amino acids: CASSPIRTGVYRQYF. The CDR3 region has the DNA TGTGCCAGCAGCCCTATTCGGACAGGGGTCTATAGGCAGTACTTC.

This clone was detected only a few times. The chain links TRBV19 to TRBJ2-3, with TRBD1 matching over 10 bases. Trimming removed 9 bases from V and 4 bases from J; junction bases left unmatched: 7. CDR1 LNHDA and CDR2 SQIVND come from the germline V gene (reference sequence). The CDR3 totals 14 residues. CDR3 sequence reads: CASNRDRGADTQYF. The CDR3 region has the DNA TGTGCCAGCAACCGGGACAGGGGAGCAGATACGCAGTATTTT.

This clone was detected once. V usage is TRBV4-1 and J usage is TRBJ2-7; TRBD2 matches 7 bases. Germline assignment: CDR1 MGHRA and CDR2 YSYEKL. The trim removed 0 bases at V and 6 bases at J, leaving 2 bases unmatched. The CDR3 consists of 13 residues. CDR3 nucleotides: TGCGCCAGCAGCCAAGATGGCGGGGGCGAGCAGTACTTC. Protein product: CASSQDGGGEQYF.

The chain links TRBV18 to TRBJ2-1, with 7 positions matching TRBD2. Germline CDR1 reads KGHSH; CDR2 reads LQKENI. V lost 3 bases to trimming and J lost 2 bases; unmatched junction nucleotides: 4. There are 15 residues in the CDR3. CDR3 loop: CASSPPGTTYNEQFF. In DNA form, the CDR3 reads TGTGCCAGCTCACCTCCCGGGACTACCTACAATGAGCAGTTCTTC.

V is TRBV6-2 or TRBV6-3 and J is TRBJ2-5; 11 bases fit TRBD1. Trimming cost V 2 bases and J 5 bases; bases outside gene matches: 4. The length of the CDR3 is 15 residues. CDR1 MNHEY and CDR2 SVGEGT come from the germline V gene. CDR3 bases: TGTGCCAGCAGTTACCGGGACAGGGGGACCGAGACCCAGTACTTC. This codes for CASSYRDRGTETQYF.

The J gene is TRBJ1-1, the V gene TRBV7-9; possible D gene TRBD1, 6 bases. Germline lookup yields CDR1 SEHNR and CDR2 FQNEAQ (reference sequence). The V and J ends lost 5 bases and 6 bases respectively, with 10 bases between them. The CDR3 is 12 residues long. The CDR3 region is CASSPTGAEAFF. In DNA form, the CDR3 reads TGTGCCAGCAGCCCGACAGGAGCTGAAGCTTTCTTT.

The chain uses TRBV30 and TRBJ2-2; maybe TRBD1 (5 bases). Trimming left V 1 base short and J 6 bases short, with 9 bases between. The germline CDR1 and CDR2 sequences are GTSNPN and SVGIG (reference sequence). The CDR3 is made up of 13 amino acids. CDR3: CAWSESGSGELFF. As DNA, the CDR3 is TGTGCCTGGAGTGAGTCAGGGTCCGGGGAGCTGTTTTTT.

The rearrangement joins TRBV9 to TRBJ2-1; a weak D match, TRBD1 (6 bases). The CDR3 covers 13 residues. V lost 4 bases to trimming and J lost 6 bases, with 11 bases between them. Germline CDR1 and CDR2: SGDLS and YYNGEE. The chain's CDR3 is CASSRTESNEQFF. The CDR3 DNA is TGTGCCAGCAGCAGGACAGAATCCAATGAGCAGTTCTTC.

The chain employs TRBV14 and TRBJ2-1, with D perhaps TRBD2 (7 bases). Germline V gives CDR1 SGHDN, CDR2 FVKESK. V was pared by 4 bases and J by 5 bases, with 15 bases between. CDR3 length: 15 amino acids. CDR3 sequence (DNA): TGTGCCAGCAGCCTCTCGGGGGGCGCGAACAATGAGCAGTTCTTC. This encodes CASSLSGGANNEQFF.

V usage is TRBV29-1 and J usage is TRBJ1-1, with TRBD1 identical over 7 bases. The CDR3 spans 12 residues. With V trimmed by 7 bases and J by 2 bases, 4 bases remained unmatched. Germline V CDR1 and CDR2: SQVTM, ANQGSEA. CDR3 in amino acids: CSGRGSNTEAFF. The CDR3 nucleotides read TGCAGCGGCAGGGGGTCAAACACTGAAGCTTTCTTT.

The chain links TRBV6-2 or TRBV6-3 to TRBJ1-4; 10 nucleotides align to TRBD1. Germline CDR1 is MNHEY and CDR2 is SVGEGT. The CDR3 is 14 residues long. Trimming cost V 4 bases and J 8 bases; bases outside gene matches: 4. The CDR3 nucleotides read TGTGCCAGCAGTTTTCGACAGGGGGCAGAAAAACTGTTTTTT. Translation gives CASSFRQGAEKLFF.

The chain joins TRBV7-9 to TRBJ1-5, with D uncertain. The germline V gene has CDR1 SEHNR and CDR2 FQNEAQ (reference sequence). The CDR3 extends over 14 amino acids. Trimming took 5 bases from V and 6 from J, leaving 14 bases between them. CDR3 DNA sequence: TGTGCCAGCAGCCCTACTTCGATGGTTCAGCCCCAGCATTTT. This encodes CASSPTSMVQPQHF.

V usage is TRBV5-1 and J usage is TRBJ2-5; the D gene is possibly TRBD2 (5 bases). V was cut by 4 bases and J by 0 bases, with 22 bases left in between. Germline V gene sequence: CDR1 SGHRS, CDR2 YFSETQ. This CDR3 comprises 18 residues. CDR3 loop: CASSRDPPTGVDQETQYF. The CDR3 bases are TGCGCCAGCAGCCGGGATCCCCCAACTGGGGTAGACCAAGAGACCCAGTACTTC.

In this sample, this clone turned up once. This chain uses TRBV11-3 with TRBJ2-2, with 7 bases lining up with TRBD1. This CDR3 has 17 residues. The germline V gene has CDR1 SGHNT and CDR2 YENEEA. Trimming at V came to 5 bases and at J to 1 base, leaving 10 bases not matched to a gene. The DNA of the CDR3 is TGTGCCAGCAGCCTGCCGGGACAGTCTATGAACACCGGGGAGCTGTTTTTT. Protein: CASSLPGQSMNTGELFF.

This chain joins TRBV29-1 and TRBJ2-2; possible D gene TRBD1, 5 bases. Germline CDR1 is SQVTM and CDR2 is ANQGSEA. V lost 4 bases and J 8 bases, leaving 11 bases between the germline ends. The CDR3 has 12 residues. CDR3 coding DNA: TGCAGCGTTGGACAGCGCGAAGGGGAGCTGTTTTTT. This translates into CSVGQREGELFF.

This chain uses TRBV12-3 or TRBV12-4 with TRBJ1-1, with D possibly being TRBD1 (6 bases). The ends were cut back, 2 bases at V and 7 bases at J, with 11 bases in the middle. The CDR3 spans 13 residues. The CDR3: CASSLIGQSEAFF. The CDR3 nucleotides are TGTGCCAGCAGTTTAATAGGACAGAGTGAAGCTTTCTTT.

This clone was picked up a small number of times. The chain employs TRBV5-6 and TRBJ1-4; D is unresolved. With 2 bases removed from V and 2 bases from J, the gap between germline ends came to 13 bases. The CDR3 is 16 amino acids. Per germline, CDR1 SGHDT and CDR2 YYEEEE. Here the CDR3 DNA reads TGTGCCAGCAGCTTCTCCCCGAGGCAGACTAATGAAAAACTGTTTTTT. The encoded protein is CASSFSPRQTNEKLFF.

This chain connects TRBV19 to TRBJ1-4; D unresolved. Germline V gene sequence: CDR1 LNHDA, CDR2 SQIVND (reference sequence). The CDR3 sequence is 16 residues long. V lost 6 bases to trimming and J lost 0 bases, with 14 bases between them. The CDR3 reads CASRLNPSATNEKLFF. The CDR3 DNA is TGTGCCAGTAGGCTAAACCCCAGCGCAACTAATGAAAAACTGTTTTTT.